The 10 T cell receptor beta chains below were found in one sample sequenced in a study of immune characterization of retroperitoneal liposarcoma. TCRdb processed the PCR reads anew with MiXCR; each CDR3 protein has one entry. The sample lists some 2,200 distinct CDR3 sequences; less than 25% were seen once. Source material: tumor tissue. The receptors were sampled from a male donor with retroperitoneal liposarcoma.

V is TRBV7-8 and J is TRBJ2-5; D tentatively reads TRBD1 or TRBD2 (5 bases each). The J call may be wrong; the DNA end is better matched by TRBJ2-1. Germline V lookup: CDR1 SGHVS, CDR2 FQNEAQ. This CDR3 has 12 amino acids. The CDR3 region is CASSLVRGEQFF. CDR3 in DNA: TGTGCCAGCAGCTTAGTGAGGGGCGAGCAGTTCTTC.

This clonotype is deemed medium-sized (0.01 to 0.1%). Without the conserved terminal phenylalanine or tryptophan, this CDR3 likely stems from a read error. The chain employs TRBV6-1 and TRBJ2-1; D is perhaps TRBD1 (7 bases). Trimming removed 5 bases from V and 9 bases from J, with 17 bases in between. Germline CDR1 MNHNS, CDR2 SASEGT. This CDR3 contains 14 residues. In DNA, the CDR3 is TGTGCCAGCAGTCGCGGGACAGTTAATGGTGAGCAGTTCCTC. Its protein is CASSRGTVNGEQFL.

A remark on this clonotype: A read error may produce the germline difference seen at one junction end. The V and J genes are TRBV30 and TRBJ2-2, with 9 nucleotides matching TRBD2. This CDR3 contains 11 residues. CDR1 is GTSNPN, CDR2 SVGIG, per germline (reference sequence). The CDR3, as DNA: TGTGCCTGGAGTGTAGCGGGGGGGCTGTTTTTT. This translates into CAWSVAGGLFF.

The sample holds many counts of this clonotype. The chain uses TRBV6-4 and TRBJ2-3; 10 bases match TRBD1. The V gene end was trimmed by 2 bases and the J gene end by 6 bases; junction bases not matched to a gene: 5. CDR3 length: 15 residues. Germline V gene data show CDR1 as MRHNA and CDR2 as SNTAGT. This CDR3 is CASSDPTGGPDTQYF. CDR3 in DNA: TGTGCCAGCAGTGACCCGACAGGGGGCCCCGATACGCAGTATTTT.

This clonotype qualifies as medium-sized. The rearrangement links TRBV12-3 or TRBV12-4 to TRBJ2-5; D possibly corresponds to TRBD1 (7 bases). V lost 10 bases, J lost 5 bases, and 17 bases lay in between. This CDR3 comprises 13 residues. The CDR3 sequence: CATRQGEEETQYF. The DNA of the CDR3 is TGTGCCACCCGCCAGGGGGAGGAGGAGACCCAGTACTTC.

This clonotype is categorized as large. The chain has TRBV27 and TRBJ2-1, with D perhaps assigned TRBD1 or TRBD2 (7 bases each). V shed 8 bases and J shed 4 bases, with 24 bases lying between them. This CDR3 is 17 amino acids long. Germline loops: CDR1 MNHEY, CDR2 SMNVEV (reference sequence). This chain's CDR3 is CASRAGAGGKPYNEQFF. As DNA, the CDR3 is TGTGCCAGCCGGGCGGGAGCAGGGGGGAAACCTTACAATGAGCAGTTCTTC.

In its sample, this clonotype is medium-sized. V and J are TRBV6-1 and TRBJ2-5; D is ambiguous. The CDR3 is 12 amino acids. CDR1 is MNHNS, CDR2 SASEGT, per germline. Trimming removed 8 bases at V and 2 bases at J, with 9 bases between. The CDR3 loop reads CASSGVQETQYF. In nucleotides, the CDR3 is TGTGCCAGCTCAGGAGTTCAAGAGACCCAGTACTTC.

By share, this clonotype ranks as medium-sized. This chain joins TRBV7-2 and TRBJ2-3; the match to TRBD2 covers 12 bases. The last part of the DNA fits TRBJ2-7 better; the J call may be wrong. Looked up from germline, CDR1 is SGHTA and CDR2 is FQGNSA. The CDR3 is 17 amino acids. CDR3 sequence: CASSLYPSGRAANEQYF. CDR3 coding DNA: TGTGCCAGCAGCTTATATCCTAGCGGGAGGGCCGCCAACGAGCAGTACTTC.

J is TRBJ2-3 and V is TRBV6-6; TRBD2 might be the D (6 bases). The CDR3 contains 13 residues. Germline CDR1 and CDR2: MNHNY and SVGAGI (reference sequence). The V end was cut by 7 bases, the J end by 3 bases, with 11 bases between. The CDR3 sequence: CASTGRGTDTQYF. The CDR3 DNA reads TGTGCCAGCACTGGGCGGGGAACAGATACGCAGTATTTT.

The count of this clonotype is one. The V gene is TRBV5-3, the J gene TRBJ2-1, with TRBD2 matching over 7 bases. TRBV5-3 is an ORF, with its function uncertain. Trimming removed 6 bases from V and 7 bases from J; junction bases left unmatched: 10. This CDR3 region has 14 residues. CDR3 amino acids: CARNDPLALNEQFF. The CDR3 DNA reads TGTGCCAGAAACGACCCACTAGCGCTTAATGAGCAGTTCTTC.